One and the same sample provided the 13 T cell receptor beta chains below, sequenced in a study of blood T cell repertoires in COVID-19 (dated by TCRdb to the early 2020s). The library was generated by the immunoSEQ multiplex PCR assay. Imported from immuneACCESS, the table was reduced by TCRdb to in-frame sequences with V and J called. These copies leave out some clones; in studies compared against another copy, an unresolved V gene accounts for under half, and the cause of the remainder is not known. This sample gives roughly 300,000 clones in total; about 93% of them show up just once. Approximately 7.5% of the sample is held by the ten biggest clonotypes. The specimen sequenced was peripheral blood. The receptors shown here come from a woman aged 30 to 39 with COVID-19, enrolled during active disease.

Here the CDR3 reads CASSGTSEVSEQYF. The CDR3 coding sequence is TGTGCCAGCAGTGGGACTAGCGAGGTTTCCGAGCAGTACTTC. The chain combines TRBV2 with TRBJ2-7, with 9 bases that match TRBD2. Germline V gene data show CDR1 as SNHLY and CDR2 as FYNNEI. V gave up 4 bases and J gave up 6 bases; unmatched junction bases: 7. The CDR3 length is 14 residues.

The J gene is TRBJ1-5, the V gene TRBV2, with a possible D match to TRBD1 (6 bases). V was pared by 5 bases and J by 5 bases, with 13 bases between. The CDR3 has 14 residues. Germline V CDR1 and CDR2: SNHLY, FYNNEI. CDR3 amino acids: CASSPGGGDQPQHF. CDR3 coding DNA: TGTGCCAGCAGTCCTGGGGGGGGCGATCAGCCCCAGCATTTT.

This rearrangement joins TRBV24-1 to TRBJ2-1, with 9 bases that match TRBD2. V was pared by 6 bases and J by 1 base, with 3 bases of the junction left unmatched. The CDR3 has 15 amino acids. The V gene's germline CDR1 is KGHDR and CDR2 SFDVKD. CDR3: CATSLAGESYNEQFF. The CDR3 DNA reads TGTGCCACCAGTTTAGCGGGAGAATCCTACAATGAGCAGTTCTTC.

The chain's CDR3 is CASSPFGGSTEAFF. Here the CDR3 DNA reads TGCGCCAGCAGCCCCTTCGGGGGGAGCACTGAAGCTTTCTTT. This chain joins TRBV5-1 and TRBJ1-1; D is perhaps TRBD1 (5 bases). From germline, CDR1 is SGHRS and CDR2 YFSETQ. V dropped 4 bases and J dropped 4 bases, with 14 bases sitting between them. The CDR3 runs 14 residues. The full variable domain, in which reference TRBV5-1 and TRBJ1-1 provide the parts outside the CDR3, is KAGVTQTPRYLIKTRGQQVTLSCSPISGHRSVSWYQQTPGQGLQFLFEYFSETQRNKGNFPGRFSGRQFSNSRSEMNVSTLELGDSALYLCASSPFGGSTEAFFGQGTRLTVV.

This clone was detected a few times. CDR3 sequence: CASSLTGYEQYF. The CDR3 DNA is TGTGCCAGCAGTTTGACGGGATACGAGCAGTACTTC. V usage is TRBV25-1 and J usage is TRBJ2-7; possible D gene TRBD2, 5 bases. The germline gives CDR1 MGHDK, CDR2 SYGVNS. V lost 5 bases and J 4 bases, leaving 9 bases between the germline ends. The CDR3 spans 12 residues.

The chain employs TRBV11-2 and TRBJ1-2; D not certain. V was clipped by 5 bases and J by 1 base, with 20 bases between them. The CDR3 runs 17 residues. The germline gives CDR1 SGHAT, CDR2 FQNNGV. CDR3 loop: CASSPLRELRGNYGYTF. The DNA for the CDR3 is TGTGCCAGCAGCCCCCTGAGGGAGCTGCGGGGTAACTATGGCTACACCTTC.

This chain joins TRBV11-3 and TRBJ2-7, with D unresolved. This CDR3 spans 14 amino acids. The germline CDR1 and CDR2 sequences are SGHNT and YENEEA. Trimming took 3 bases from V and 2 from J, leaving 11 bases between them. The CDR3 bases are TGTGCCAGCAGCTTGGGCACCCACACCTACGAGCAGTACTTC. Translated: CASSLGTHTYEQYF. The full variable domain, its missing parts supplied by reference TRBV11-3 and TRBJ2-7, is EAGVVQSPRYKIIEKKQPVAFWCNPISGHNTLYWYLQNLGQGPELLIRYENEEAVDDSQLPKDRFSAERLKGVDSTLKIQPAELGDSAVYLCASSLGTHTYEQYFGPGTRLTVT.

V usage is TRBV11-2 and J usage is TRBJ1-2; D is perhaps TRBD1 (6 bases). Trimming removed 1 base from V and 1 base from J, with 10 bases in between. From germline, CDR1 is SGHAT and CDR2 FQNNGV. There are 15 residues in the CDR3. As DNA, the CDR3 is TGTGCCAGCAGCTTAGTGGCAGGGGATAACTATGGCTACACCTTC. Translation gives CASSLVAGDNYGYTF.

V is TRBV28 and J is TRBJ2-7; 7 nucleotides align to TRBD1. With 8 bases clipped from V and 3 bases from J, the junction kept 7 bases outside the gene matches. Germline V gene data show CDR1 as MDHEN and CDR2 as SYDVKM. CDR3 length: 13 residues. CDR3 sequence reads: CASASYRGYEQYF. The CDR3 nucleotides read TGTGCCAGCGCCAGCTACAGGGGCTACGAGCAGTACTTC.

In regard to this clone: The sample has other DNA sequences that encode this CDR3 too. This rearrangement joins TRBV11-2 to TRBJ1-1, with no clear D. The germline V and J ends were trimmed by 1 base and 0 bases, with 6 bases remaining between them. The CDR3 contains 14 residues. Looked up from germline, CDR1 is SGHAT and CDR2 is FQNNGV. The CDR3 DNA follows: TGTGCCAGCAGCTTAGCAGGTATGAACACTGAAGCTTTCTTT. Its translation: CASSLAGMNTEAFF.

This clone was recorded only once. The V call is TRBV12-3 or TRBV12-4, the J call TRBJ1-1, with D unresolved. V was pared by 6 bases and J by 5 bases, with 10 bases between. This CDR3 contains 12 residues. This chain's CDR3 is CASSPDRTEAFF. The DNA of the CDR3 is TGTGCCAGCAGCCCCGATCGGACTGAAGCTTTCTTT.

This chain connects TRBV11-2 to TRBJ2-2; TRBD1 matches 8 bases. The CDR3 has 15 residues. Losses at the gene ends were 2 bases for V and 6 bases for J; bases not matched to a gene: 5. Germline V lookup: CDR1 SGHAT, CDR2 FQNNGV. The CDR3 DNA reads TGTGCCAGCAGCTTAAGGACAGGGATCCCCGGGGAGCTGTTTTTT. The encoded protein is CASSLRTGIPGELFF. Filled out from reference TRBV11-2 and TRBJ2-2, the complete variable domain reads EAGVAQSPRYKIIEKRQSVAFWCNPISGHATLYWYQQILGQGPKLLIQFQNNGVVDDSQLPKDRFSAERLKGVDSTLKIQPAKLEDSAVYLCASSLRTGIPGELFFGEGSRLTVL.

The chain is built from TRBV30 and TRBJ1-3; D may be TRBD1 (5 bases). The germline V and J ends were trimmed by 3 bases and 0 bases, with 15 bases remaining between them. The CDR3 extends over 16 amino acids. CDR1 and CDR2 from the germline V gene are GTSNPN and SVGIG (reference sequence). CDR3: CAWRLRGGISGNTIYF. The CDR3 coding sequence is TGTGCCTGGAGACTCCGGGGCGGGATCTCTGGAAACACCATATATTTT.